This TCR beta chain was retrieved from a study of beta chain features in type 1 diabetes. Study-wide findings and caveats: Type 1 diabetes patients showed a moderate but significant shortening of TCRB CDR3s in all four CD4+ subsets. VDJ junctions sequenced from type 1 diabetes patients showed fewer insertions and more deletions.

Isolated RNA was reverse transcribed in full, so expressed TCRB transcripts were sequenced. Sequencing used immunoSEQ multiplex PCR; TCRdb keeps in-frame clones, though not all of them. Of about 180,000 clones in the sample, around 7.8% were seen once. Comment on this clone: Antigen unknown.

Per the germline V gene, CDR1 is SGHNT and CDR2 is YYREEE (reference sequence). The CDR3 is made up of 16 amino acids. Trimming at V came to 4 bases and at J to 3 bases, leaving 7 bases not matched to a gene. The chain is built from TRBV5-4 and TRBJ2-7, with TRBD2 matching 13 bases. This TCR derives from a woman in her 40s with type 1 diabetes. The sequenced sample consisted of central memory CD4+ T cells from blood. The CDR3 DNA sequence: TGTGCCAGCAGCGGGGGACTAGCGGGAAGCATCTACGAGCAGTACTTC. It is translated as CASSGGLAGSIYEQYF.